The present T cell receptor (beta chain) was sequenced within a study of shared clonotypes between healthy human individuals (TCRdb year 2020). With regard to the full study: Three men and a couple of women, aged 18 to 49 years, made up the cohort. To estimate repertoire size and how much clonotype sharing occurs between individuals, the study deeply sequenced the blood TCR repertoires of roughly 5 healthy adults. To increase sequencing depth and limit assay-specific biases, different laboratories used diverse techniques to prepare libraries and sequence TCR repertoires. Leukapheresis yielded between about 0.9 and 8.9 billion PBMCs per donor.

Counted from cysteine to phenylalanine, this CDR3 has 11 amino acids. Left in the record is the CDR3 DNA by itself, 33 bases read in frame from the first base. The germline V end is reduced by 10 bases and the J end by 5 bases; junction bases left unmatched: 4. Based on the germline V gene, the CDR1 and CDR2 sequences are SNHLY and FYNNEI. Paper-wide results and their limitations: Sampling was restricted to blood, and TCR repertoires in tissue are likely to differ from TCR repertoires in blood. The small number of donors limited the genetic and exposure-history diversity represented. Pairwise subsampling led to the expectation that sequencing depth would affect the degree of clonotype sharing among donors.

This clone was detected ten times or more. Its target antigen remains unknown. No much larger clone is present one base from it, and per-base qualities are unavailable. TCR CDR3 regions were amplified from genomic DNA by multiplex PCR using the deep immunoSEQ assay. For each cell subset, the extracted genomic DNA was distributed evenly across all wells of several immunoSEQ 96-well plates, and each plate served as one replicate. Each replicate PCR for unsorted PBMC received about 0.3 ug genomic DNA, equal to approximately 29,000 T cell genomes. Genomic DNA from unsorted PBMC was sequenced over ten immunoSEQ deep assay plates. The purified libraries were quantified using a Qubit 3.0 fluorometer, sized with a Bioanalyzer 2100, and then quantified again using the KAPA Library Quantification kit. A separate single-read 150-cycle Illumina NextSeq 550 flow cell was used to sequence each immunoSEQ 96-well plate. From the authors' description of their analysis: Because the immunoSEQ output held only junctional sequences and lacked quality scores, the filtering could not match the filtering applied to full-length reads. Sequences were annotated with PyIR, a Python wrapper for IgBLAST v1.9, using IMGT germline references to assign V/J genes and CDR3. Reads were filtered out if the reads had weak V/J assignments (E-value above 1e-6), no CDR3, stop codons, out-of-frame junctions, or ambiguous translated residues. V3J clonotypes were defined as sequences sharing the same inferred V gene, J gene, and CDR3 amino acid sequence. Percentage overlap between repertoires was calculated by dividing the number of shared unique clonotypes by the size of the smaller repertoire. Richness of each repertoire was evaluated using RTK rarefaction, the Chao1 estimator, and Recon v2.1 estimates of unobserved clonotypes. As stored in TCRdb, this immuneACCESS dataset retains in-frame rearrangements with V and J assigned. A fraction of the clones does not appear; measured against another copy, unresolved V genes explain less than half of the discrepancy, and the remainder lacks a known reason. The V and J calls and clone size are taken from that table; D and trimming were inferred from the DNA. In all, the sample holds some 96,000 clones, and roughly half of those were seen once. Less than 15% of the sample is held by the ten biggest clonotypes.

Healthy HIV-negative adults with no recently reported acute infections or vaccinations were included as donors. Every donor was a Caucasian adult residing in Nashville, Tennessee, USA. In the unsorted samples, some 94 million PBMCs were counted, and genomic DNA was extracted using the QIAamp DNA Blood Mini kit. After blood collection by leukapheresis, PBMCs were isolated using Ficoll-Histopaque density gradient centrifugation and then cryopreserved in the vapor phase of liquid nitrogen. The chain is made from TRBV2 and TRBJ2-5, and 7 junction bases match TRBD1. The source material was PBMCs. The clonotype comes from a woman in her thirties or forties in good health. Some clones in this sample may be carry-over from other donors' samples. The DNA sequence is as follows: TGTGCCATACGGGACAGTGAGACCCAGTACTTC. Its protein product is CAIRDSETQYF. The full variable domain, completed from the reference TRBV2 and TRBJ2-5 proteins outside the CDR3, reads EPEVTQTPSHQVTQMGQEVILRCVPISNHLYFYWYRQILGQKVEFLVSFYNNEISEKSEIFDDQFSVERPDGSNFTLKIRSTKLEDSAMYFCAIRDSETQYFGPGTRLLVL.